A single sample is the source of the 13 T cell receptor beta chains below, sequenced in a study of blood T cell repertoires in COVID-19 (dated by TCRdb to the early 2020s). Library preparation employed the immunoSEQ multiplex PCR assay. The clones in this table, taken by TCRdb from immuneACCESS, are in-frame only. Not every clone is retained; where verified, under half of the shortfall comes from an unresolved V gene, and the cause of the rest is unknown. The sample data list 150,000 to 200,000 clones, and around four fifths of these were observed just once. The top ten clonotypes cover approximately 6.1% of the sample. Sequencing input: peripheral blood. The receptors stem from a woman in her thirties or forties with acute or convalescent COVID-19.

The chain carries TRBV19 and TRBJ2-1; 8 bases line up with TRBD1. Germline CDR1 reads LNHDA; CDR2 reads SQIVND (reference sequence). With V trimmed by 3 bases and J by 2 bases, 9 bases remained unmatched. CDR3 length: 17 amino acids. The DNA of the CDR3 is TGTGCCAGTAGTATCCGCCCGACAGGGGATGCCTACAATGAGCAGTTCTTC. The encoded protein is CASSIRPTGDAYNEQFF.

CDR3: CASSFARGNHEQFF. CDR3 nucleotides: TGTGCCAGCAGTTTTGCCAGGGGTAATCATGAGCAGTTCTTC. This chain links TRBV27 with TRBJ2-1; D is perhaps TRBD1 (6 bases). V was cut by 3 bases and J by 8 bases, with 14 bases left in between. The CDR3 runs 14 residues. Germline V gene sequence: CDR1 MNHEY, CDR2 SMNVEV (reference sequence).

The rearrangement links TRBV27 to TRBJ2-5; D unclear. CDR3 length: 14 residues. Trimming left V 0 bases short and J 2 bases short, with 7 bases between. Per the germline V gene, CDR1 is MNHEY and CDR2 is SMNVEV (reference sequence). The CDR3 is CASSLSQIQETQYF. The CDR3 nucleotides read TGTGCCAGCAGTTTATCGCAGATACAAGAGACCCAGTACTTC.

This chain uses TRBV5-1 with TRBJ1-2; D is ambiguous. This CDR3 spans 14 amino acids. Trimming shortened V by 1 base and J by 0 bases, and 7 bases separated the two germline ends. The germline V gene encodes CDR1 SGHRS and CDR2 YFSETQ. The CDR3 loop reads CASSLQVSNYGYTF. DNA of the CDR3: TGCGCCAGCAGCTTGCAGGTCTCTAACTATGGCTACACCTTC.

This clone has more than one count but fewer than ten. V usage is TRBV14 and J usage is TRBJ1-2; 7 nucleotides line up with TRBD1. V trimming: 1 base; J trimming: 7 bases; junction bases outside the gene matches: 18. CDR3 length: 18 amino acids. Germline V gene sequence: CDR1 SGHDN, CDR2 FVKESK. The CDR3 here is CASSQVSGGTATYAGYTF. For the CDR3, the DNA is TGTGCCAGCAGCCAAGTCTCGGGGGGGACAGCGACGTATGCTGGCTACACCTTC.

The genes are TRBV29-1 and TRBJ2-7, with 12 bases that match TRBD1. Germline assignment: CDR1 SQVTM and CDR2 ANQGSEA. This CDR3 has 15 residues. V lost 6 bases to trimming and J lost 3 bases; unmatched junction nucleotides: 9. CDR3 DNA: TGCAGCGTGGGAGGGGGACAGGGGGCAGGCTACGAGCAGTACTTC. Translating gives CSVGGGQGAGYEQYF.

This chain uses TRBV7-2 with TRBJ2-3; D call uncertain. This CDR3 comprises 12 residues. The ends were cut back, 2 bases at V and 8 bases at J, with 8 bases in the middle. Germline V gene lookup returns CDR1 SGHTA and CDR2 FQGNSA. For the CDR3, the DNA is TGTGCCAGCAGCTTATTCCTCGGTACGCAGTATTTT. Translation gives CASSLFLGTQYF.

The CDR3 nucleotides are TGCGCCAGCAGCCCCGGGACAGGGACGAATAGCAATCAGCCCCAGCATTTT. Translation gives CASSPGTGTNSNQPQHF. The chain recombines TRBV23-1 with TRBJ1-5, with 9 bases that match TRBD1. TRBV23-1 is filed as an ORF, its function uncertain. V lost 6 bases, J lost 0 bases, and 9 bases stayed unmatched. This CDR3 is built from 17 residues.

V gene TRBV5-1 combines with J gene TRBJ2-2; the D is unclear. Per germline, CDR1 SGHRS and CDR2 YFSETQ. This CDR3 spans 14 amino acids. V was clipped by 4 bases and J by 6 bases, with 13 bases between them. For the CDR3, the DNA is TGCGCCAGCAGCCTAGACCACTTACCCGGGGAGCTGTTTTTT. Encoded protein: CASSLDHLPGELFF.

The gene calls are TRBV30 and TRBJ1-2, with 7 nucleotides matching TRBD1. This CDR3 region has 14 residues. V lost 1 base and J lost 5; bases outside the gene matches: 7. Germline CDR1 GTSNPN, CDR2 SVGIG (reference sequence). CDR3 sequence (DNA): TGTGCCTGGAGTGGGGACAGCCGGCGGTATGGCTACACCTTC. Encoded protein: CAWSGDSRRYGYTF.

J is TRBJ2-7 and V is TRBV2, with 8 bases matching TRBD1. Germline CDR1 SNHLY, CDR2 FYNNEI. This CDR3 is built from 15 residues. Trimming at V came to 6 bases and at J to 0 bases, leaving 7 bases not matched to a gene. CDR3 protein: CASRLDRVYSYEQYF. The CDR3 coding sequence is TGTGCCAGCAGGCTGGACAGGGTCTACTCCTACGAGCAGTACTTC.

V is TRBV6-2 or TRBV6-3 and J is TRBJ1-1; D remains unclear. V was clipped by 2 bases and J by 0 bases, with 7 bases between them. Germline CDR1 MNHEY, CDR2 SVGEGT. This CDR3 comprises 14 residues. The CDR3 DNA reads TGTGCCAGCAGTTACCCGAGCATGAACACTGAAGCTTTCTTT. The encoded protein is CASSYPSMNTEAFF.

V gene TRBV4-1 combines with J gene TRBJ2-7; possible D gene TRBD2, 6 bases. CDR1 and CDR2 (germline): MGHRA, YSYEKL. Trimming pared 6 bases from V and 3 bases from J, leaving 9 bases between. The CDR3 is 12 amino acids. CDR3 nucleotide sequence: TGCGCCAGCAGTCGTAGCGGCTACGAGCAGTACTTC. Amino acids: CASSRSGYEQYF.